The 25 T cell receptor beta chains reported below all come from one sample, sequenced in a study of blood T cell repertoires in COVID-19. Libraries were prepared by immunoSEQ multiplex PCR; TCRdb keeps only in-frame clonotypes and omits some of them. The data hold about 130,000 clones, with roughly 80% observed a single time. Sequenced input: PBMCs or T cells enriched from blood (not recorded which). These receptors were taken from a middle-aged man who had recovered from COVID-19.

This chain uses TRBV23-1 with TRBJ1-5; D possibly corresponds to TRBD1 (5 bases). TRBV23-1 is identified as an open reading frame with a role that is uncertain. This CDR3 is built from 15 residues. Trimming removed 2 bases at V and 6 bases at J, with 14 bases between. CDR3 coding DNA: TGCGCCAGCAGTCAAGAGGACGGGGGTGGTCAGCCCCAGCATTTT. Translating gives CASSQEDGGGQPQHF.

CDR3 DNA: TGTGCCAGCAGCGCCTGGACAGAGAACACTGAAGCTTTCTTT. It yields the protein CASSAWTENTEAFF. V is TRBV7-9 and J is TRBJ1-1, with D maybe TRBD1 (6 bases). The CDR3 has 14 residues. Trimming removed 5 bases at V and 1 base at J, with 11 bases between. CDR1 and CDR2 (germline): SEHNR, FQNEAQ (reference sequence).

The V gene is TRBV5-1, the J gene TRBJ1-6; 9 bases map to TRBD1. V trimming: 4 bases; J trimming: 10 bases; junction bases outside the gene matches: 6. Germline CDR1 reads SGHRS; CDR2 reads YFSETQ. The CDR3 loop spans 14 amino acids. CDR3 sequence: CASSDGTGRSPLHF. For the CDR3, the DNA is TGCGCCAGCAGCGATGGGACAGGGCGATCACCCCTCCACTTT.

This rearrangement joins TRBV5-1 to TRBJ2-6, with 8 positions matching TRBD1. Germline trimming cut 4 bases from V and 0 bases from J; bases unmatched to any gene: 9. The CDR3 extends over 18 amino acids. CDR1 and CDR2 (germline): SGHRS, YFSETQ. CDR3 sequence reads: CASSPGTGLYSGANVLTF. The CDR3 DNA reads as TGCGCCAGCAGCCCTGGGACAGGCCTTTACTCTGGGGCCAACGTCCTGACTTTC.

This clone was picked up one time. This chain joins TRBV11-3 and TRBJ2-7, with a possible D match to TRBD1 (5 bases). Germline assignment: CDR1 SGHNT and CDR2 YENEEA. The CDR3 runs 13 residues. V lost 1 base, J lost 3 bases, and 7 bases lay in between. The DNA of the CDR3 is TGTGCCAGCAGCTTAGGACAGCTCTACGAGCAGTACTTC. Protein product: CASSLGQLYEQYF.

The CDR3 here is CASSLVGLGRVGPDTQYF. CDR3 sequence (DNA): TGTGCCAGCAGCTTAGTGGGCCTGGGCAGGGTGGGGCCAGATACGCAGTATTTT. The chain links TRBV11-2 to TRBJ2-3; a possible D gene is TRBD1 (5 bases). The CDR3 totals 18 residues. The V end was cut by 1 base, the J end by 4 bases, with 21 bases between. Germline V gene sequence: CDR1 SGHAT, CDR2 FQNNGV. Full variable domain (outside the CDR3, taken from reference TRBV11-2 and TRBJ2-3): EAGVAQSPRYKIIEKRQSVAFWCNPISGHATLYWYQQILGQGPKLLIQFQNNGVVDDSQLPKDRFSAERLKGVDSTLKIQPAKLEDSAVYLCASSLVGLGRVGPDTQYFGPGTRLTVL.

With regard to this clone: Other DNA sequences of this sample code for an identical CDR3. The chain joins TRBV5-4 to TRBJ2-7, with 7 bases that match TRBD1. The V and J ends lost 3 bases and 3 bases, in that order; junction bases with no gene match: 3. Germline values: CDR1 SGHNT, CDR2 YYREEE (reference sequence). This CDR3 region has 13 residues. DNA of the CDR3: TGTGCCAGCAGCTCGAGGACAGGCTACGAGCAGTACTTC. Residues: CASSSRTGYEQYF.

The V gene is TRBV4-1, the J gene TRBJ1-4, with 10 bases lining up with TRBD1. The length of the CDR3 is 18 residues. Germline V lookup: CDR1 MGHRA, CDR2 YSYEKL. V was clipped by 4 bases and J by 7 bases; unmatched bases: 15. The CDR3 sequence is CASSPFADFRDRGEKLFF. CDR3 DNA sequence: TGCGCCAGCAGCCCCTTTGCTGATTTCCGGGACAGGGGTGAAAAACTGTTTTTT.

The V call is TRBV28, the J call TRBJ2-5; tentative D call: TRBD1 (6 bases). The CDR3 is 14 residues long. V was clipped by 5 bases and J by 0 bases, with 10 bases between them. Germline values: CDR1 MDHEN, CDR2 SYDVKM. For the CDR3, the DNA is TGTGCCAGCAGTAGGGACACAGACCAAGAGACCCAGTACTTC. Translating gives CASSRDTDQETQYF.

This chain joins TRBV7-3 and TRBJ2-4; tentatively, D is TRBD2 (6 bases). CDR3 length equals 14 residues. Germline lookup yields CDR1 SGHTA and CDR2 FQGTGA. The germline V and J ends were trimmed by 1 base and 8 bases, with 12 bases remaining between them. CDR3 bases: TGTGCCAGCAGCTTAAACGGAGGGTGGGACATTCAGTACTTC. Translated, it gives CASSLNGGWDIQYF.

The chain combines TRBV19 with TRBJ2-2; tentative D call: TRBD1 (5 bases). The V gene's germline CDR1 is LNHDA and CDR2 SQIVND (reference sequence). This CDR3 spans 13 amino acids. The V and J ends lost 5 bases and 6 bases respectively, with 10 bases between them. The CDR3 spells CASSPQGSGELFF. The CDR3 bases are TGTGCCAGTAGTCCTCAGGGTTCCGGGGAGCTGTTTTTT.

The V call is TRBV3-1 (or the pseudogene TRBV3-2), the J call TRBJ2-7, with TRBD1 matching over 7 bases. The germline V gene encodes CDR1 LGHDT and CDR2 YNNKEL (reference sequence). The ends lost 4 bases at V and 7 bases at J; junction bases unmatched: 7. The CDR3 totals 13 residues. This CDR3 reads CASSRGGSGEQYF. The CDR3, as DNA: TGTGCCAGCAGCCGAGGGGGCTCGGGAGAGCAGTACTTC.

The gene calls are TRBV9 and TRBJ2-7; 8 positions agree with TRBD1. CDR3 length: 15 residues. Unmatched junction bases numbered 7, after V lost 4 bases and J lost 1 base. CDR1 SGDLS and CDR2 YYNGEE come from the germline V gene. CDR3 sequence: CASSPRQGSSYEQYF. In nucleotides, the CDR3 is TGTGCCAGCAGCCCCCGACAGGGGAGTTCCTACGAGCAGTACTTC.

The CDR3 DNA reads as TGTGCCAGCAGCCTGGTCGCGTGGGCGGAGACCCAGTACTTC. It translates to CASSLVAWAETQYF. The V call is TRBV7-2, the J call TRBJ2-5; D remains ambiguous. This CDR3 has 14 amino acids. The germline V gene encodes CDR1 SGHTA and CDR2 FQGNSA. V lost 5 bases and J 5 bases, leaving 15 bases between the germline ends. Full variable domain (rest looked up from reference TRBV7-2 and TRBJ2-5): GAGVSQSPSNKVTEKGKDVELRCDPISGHTALYWYRQSLGQGLEFLIYFQGNSAPDKSGLPSDRFSAERTGGSVSTLTIQRTQQEDSAVYLCASSLVAWAETQYFGPGTRLLVL.

The CDR3 region is CASRVGGGYEQYF. The CDR3, as DNA: TGTGCCAGCAGGGTAGGGGGCGGCTACGAGCAGTACTTC. The genes are TRBV27 and TRBJ2-7; 7 nucleotides line up with TRBD1. The junction had 5 bases not matched to a gene; V was cut back by 6 bases and J by 3 bases. The CDR3 has 13 residues. The germline CDR1 and CDR2 sequences are MNHEY and SMNVEV (reference sequence).

This clone was picked up a small number of times. This chain connects TRBV24-1 to TRBJ1-2; maybe TRBD1 (5 bases). The germline V gene encodes CDR1 KGHDR and CDR2 SFDVKD. V was cut by 2 bases and J by 5 bases, with 11 bases left in between. The CDR3 spans 14 residues. The CDR3, as DNA: TGTGCCACCAGTGATTCGGGGGTCCATTATGGCTACACCTTC. It encodes CATSDSGVHYGYTF.

This clone was detected once. V usage is TRBV18 and J usage is TRBJ2-2, with no clear D. The CDR3 has 12 amino acids. Germline V gene lookup returns CDR1 KGHSH and CDR2 LQKENI. V was clipped by 3 bases and J by 7 bases, with 6 bases between them. CDR3 bases: TGTGCCAGCTCACCGGCAGGCGGGGAGCTGTTTTTT. This codes for CASSPAGGELFF.

This chain uses TRBV5-5 with TRBJ2-7; TRBD1 agrees at 8 bases. The CDR3 extends over 17 amino acids. V lost 4 bases to trimming and J lost 2 bases; unmatched junction nucleotides: 14. CDR1 is SGHKS, CDR2 YYEKEE, per germline (reference sequence). The CDR3 loop reads CASSPGAGDRPTYEQYF. The CDR3 DNA follows: TGTGCCAGCAGCCCCGGGGCCGGGGACAGGCCAACCTACGAGCAGTACTTC.

This clone showed up just once. This rearrangement joins TRBV7-2 to TRBJ2-5; TRBD2 is a possible D gene (6 bases). The CDR3 sequence is 18 residues long. Germline values: CDR1 SGHTA, CDR2 FQGNSA. Between the trimmed V and J ends, which lost 1 base and 2 bases, there was a span of 20 bases. CDR3 nucleotide sequence: TGTGCCAGCAGCTTAGGAACCTTCCGCAGACTAGTTCAAGAGACCCAGTACTTC. Translated: CASSLGTFRRLVQETQYF.

The V and J genes are TRBV28 and TRBJ1-1; 8 nucleotides align to TRBD1. This CDR3 comprises 14 residues. The V gene's germline CDR1 is MDHEN and CDR2 SYDVKM. The CDR3 spells CASNEGQGATEAFF. DNA for the CDR3: TGTGCTTCCAATGAGGGGCAGGGGGCTACTGAAGCTTTCTTT.

The chain combines TRBV2 with TRBJ2-6; 10 bases fit TRBD1. Germline V CDR1 and CDR2: SNHLY, FYNNEI. The CDR3 contains 17 residues. The junction had 5 bases not matched to a gene; V was cut back by 6 bases and J by 0 bases. The CDR3 reads CASRLTGGASGANVLTF. The DNA of the CDR3 is TGTGCCAGCAGGCTGACAGGGGGCGCCTCTGGGGCCAACGTCCTGACTTTC.

The V gene is TRBV28, the J gene TRBJ2-7; possible D gene TRBD1, 6 bases. Trimming took off 7 bases at V and 3 bases at J, with 19 bases between the two ends. Per the germline V gene, CDR1 is MDHEN and CDR2 is SYDVKM. This CDR3 spans 15 amino acids. Here the CDR3 DNA reads TGTGCCAGCACCCGAGGGGGTAATGTGGTCTACGAGCAGTACTTC. Protein: CASTRGGNVVYEQYF.

This clone was seen a single time. The chain links TRBV6-2 or TRBV6-3 to TRBJ2-3, with TRBD1 as a possible D gene (6 bases). CDR1 and CDR2 from the germline V gene are MNHEY and SVGEGT. There are 15 residues in the CDR3. Trimming took off 5 bases at V and 0 bases at J, with 12 bases between the two ends. The CDR3 sequence is CASSRIGQSTDTQYF. The CDR3 nucleotides are TGTGCCAGCAGTCGGATCGGACAGAGCACAGATACGCAGTATTTT.

The chain is built from TRBV28 and TRBJ1-4, with TRBD1 as a possible D gene (6 bases). Trimming pared 3 bases from V and 7 bases from J, leaving 15 bases between. Germline lookup yields CDR1 MDHEN and CDR2 SYDVKM. The CDR3 is 15 residues long. Here the CDR3 reads CASSFYGGRREKLFF. The CDR3 bases are TGTGCCAGCAGTTTTTACGGGGGGCGGCGTGAAAAACTGTTTTTT.

In its sample, this clone was seen a few times. The chain couples TRBV5-4 to TRBJ2-3; TRBD2 agrees at 7 bases. This CDR3 has 14 amino acids. The V gene end was trimmed by 4 bases and the J gene end by 6 bases; junction bases not matched to a gene: 8. Per germline, CDR1 SGHNT and CDR2 YYREEE (reference sequence). The CDR3 sequence is CASSPQTGGDTQYF. The DNA of the CDR3 is TGTGCCAGCAGCCCGCAAACCGGGGGGGATACGCAGTATTTT.